The clone carrying this T cell receptor beta chain was recorded a few times. Per the study methods: Reference gene primer amplification gave estimated nucleated cell counts. Generated by immunoSEQ multiplex PCR, the TCRdb table keeps only in-frame clones and is missing some. The D gene and trimming were derived from the DNA, and the V and J assignments and clone size from that table. Among about 260,000 clones listed, less than 90% were seen once. The entry originates in a study of blood T cell repertoires in COVID-19. Across the whole study: Some COVID-19 samples were acute and others convalescent; all came from the United States, Italy and Spain. The cDNA or gDNA used as material had been derived from T cells, B-cell-depleted T cells, or PBMCs.

The CDR3 contains 15 residues. V lost 1 base, J lost 2 bases, and 9 bases lay in between. Germline V gene data show CDR1 as LNHNV and CDR2 as YYDKDF (reference sequence). The rearrangement links TRBV15 to TRBJ1-3; maybe TRBD1 (5 bases). The source material was peripheral blood. This TCR was sampled from a man aged 60-69 years who had recovered from COVID-19. The CDR3 nucleotides are TGTGCCACCAGCAGAGCAAGGACAACTGGAAACACCATATATTTT. Its protein is CATSRARTTGNTIYF.